Listed here are 25 T cell receptor beta chains from one sample, sequenced in a study of regulatory T cells in long-lasting Graves disease. Regarding time point: newly diagnosed GD, antithyroid drugs for less than 3 months. PBMC-derived RNA was used for the TCR library. Library construction for TCR beta used iRepertoire HTBI primers and Arm-PCR of CDR3 regions. MiXCR was run by TCRdb on the multiplex PCR reads, yielding one entry per CDR3 protein. The repertoire includes roughly 500,000 distinct CDR3 sequences, about 11% of them detected once, and 7.5% to 9% sits in the top ten. These sequences were also reported in another study, on T cells in Graves' hyperthyroidism and ophthalmopathy.

Sequences were derived from peripheral blood mononuclear cells (PBMCs), sampled at new diagnosis, from a patient treated with antithyroid drugs. All receptors come from a woman in her twenties or thirties with Graves disease.

J is TRBJ1-6 and V is TRBV12-3 or TRBV12-4; D unresolved. The CDR3 sequence is 13 residues long. The ends were cut back, 7 bases at V and 6 bases at J, with 10 bases in the middle. In nucleotides, the CDR3 is TGTGCCAGCAAGGAACGTAGTAATTCACCCCTCCACTTT. This encodes CASKERSNSPLHF.

This clonotype has at least ten counts. This chain uses TRBV11-2 with TRBJ2-3; 9 bases are shared with TRBD1. The CDR3 has 15 residues. Trimming cost V 0 bases and J 6 bases; bases outside gene matches: 4. Germline V gives CDR1 SGHAT, CDR2 FQNNGV. CDR3 DNA: TGTGCCAGCAGCTTAGACACAGGGGGCGAGGATACGCAGTATTTT. The encoded protein is CASSLDTGGEDTQYF.

This clonotype was detected many times. The chain combines TRBV20-1 with TRBJ2-1; 10 nucleotides agree with TRBD2. CDR1 and CDR2 (germline): DFQATT, SNEGSKA (reference sequence). V was pared by 0 bases and J by 7 bases, with 6 bases of the junction left unmatched. The CDR3 has 15 residues. CDR3 protein: CSARDPSSGSNEQFF. The CDR3 DNA follows: TGCAGTGCTAGAGACCCCTCTAGCGGGAGTAATGAGCAGTTCTTC.

Of note for this clonotype: This clone may be a read error of a much larger clone one base away. The chain employs TRBV20-1 and TRBJ2-7, with 11 bases lining up with TRBD2. The CDR3 has 19 amino acids. V was clipped by 3 bases and J by 7 bases; unmatched bases: 23. CDR1 DFQATT and CDR2 SNEGSKA come from the germline V gene (reference sequence). The CDR3 DNA follows: TGCAGTGCTAGTGGGATGCTAGCGGGAGGTGGCGGCTCCTACAATGAGCAGTACTTC. Encoded protein: CSASGMLAGGGGSYNEQYF.

In its sample, this clonotype was seen a few times. The chain uses TRBV27 and TRBJ2-7, with no clear D. V lost 2 bases and J lost 6, with 14 bases in between. CDR3 size: 14 residues. The germline gives CDR1 MNHEY, CDR2 SMNVEV (reference sequence). CDR3: CASSLIDGSLEQYF. Written as DNA, the CDR3 is TGTGCCAGCAGTTTAATAGACGGCTCTCTCGAGCAGTACTTC.

In this sample, this clonotype turned up many times. The chain uses TRBV12-3 or TRBV12-4 and TRBJ1-2, with 8 bases that match TRBD1. The CDR3 sequence is 15 residues long. V shed 1 base and J 5 bases; nucleotides not matched to a gene: 6. CDR3 loop: CASSLGDRGGYGYTF. CDR3 nucleotides: TGTGCCAGCAGTTTAGGAGACAGGGGAGGGTATGGCTACACCTTC.

This clonotype has a handful of counts. The chain employs TRBV29-1 and TRBJ2-2, with D possibly TRBD2 on 6 matching bases. The CDR3 has 12 amino acids. V shed 6 bases and J shed 5 bases, with 10 bases lying between them. Germline CDR1 SQVTM, CDR2 ANQGSEA. The CDR3 region has the DNA TGCAGCGTCAGGGAGGTTACCGGGGAGCTGTTTTTT. It translates to CSVREVTGELFF.

Points on this clonotype: This likely stems from a read error, as it lies one base from a far larger clone. V usage is TRBV11-3 and J usage is TRBJ2-5; TRBD2 matches at 9 bases. CDR1 is SGHNT and CDR2 is YENEEA in the germline V gene. This CDR3 has 15 amino acids. The CDR3 region is CACSFTSSGRQTQYF. In DNA form, the CDR3 reads TGTGCCTGCAGCTTTACTTCCAGCGGGAGGCAGACCCAGTACTTC.

This clonotype was seen more than once but under ten times. The chain links TRBV3-1 to TRBJ2-7; tentatively, D is TRBD1 (6 bases). Trimming left V 4 bases short and J 3 bases short, with 13 bases between. This CDR3 has 14 residues. Looked up from germline, CDR1 is LGHDT and CDR2 is YNNKEL (reference sequence). The CDR3 DNA follows: TGTGCCAGCAGCCCGTCCGGGACACACTACGAGCAGTACTTC. Translating gives CASSPSGTHYEQYF.

The genes are TRBV13 and TRBJ1-2, with 10 bases identical to TRBD1. Trimming cost V 5 bases and J 4 bases; bases outside gene matches: 7. CDR1 and CDR2 from the germline V gene are PRHDT and FYEKMQ (reference sequence). CDR3 size: 15 residues. CDR3 DNA: TGTGCCAGCAGCGACCGGGACAGGGGATCCTATGGCTACACCTTC. Its translation: CASSDRDRGSYGYTF.

In this sample, this clonotype turned up many times. The rearrangement joins TRBV29-1 to TRBJ2-5; 11 nucleotides align to TRBD2. Trimming took 4 bases from V and 6 from J; bases not matched to a gene: 1. Germline CDR1 reads SQVTM; CDR2 reads ANQGSEA. This CDR3 contains 12 residues. CDR3 region: CSVVTSGKTQYF. In nucleotides, the CDR3 is TGCAGCGTTGTGACTAGCGGGAAGACCCAGTACTTC.

The chain joins TRBV15 to TRBJ2-3, with 9 bases matching TRBD1. J gave up 4 bases and V 5 bases, and 7 bases lay outside the gene matches. Germline CDR1 is LNHNV and CDR2 is YYDKDF (reference sequence). The CDR3 consists of 15 residues. The CDR3 loop reads CATSARDREADTQYF. CDR3 sequence (DNA): TGTGCCACCAGCGCCCGGGACAGGGAGGCAGATACGCAGTATTTT. The full variable domain, its missing parts supplied by reference TRBV15 and TRBJ2-3, is DAMVIQNPRYQVTQFGKPVTLSCSQTLNHNVMYWYQQKSSQAPKLLFHYYDKDFNNEADTPDNFQSRRPNTSFCFLDIRSPGLGDTAMYLCATSARDREADTQYFGPGTRLTVL.

In this sample, this clonotype turned up many times. V is TRBV20-1 and J is TRBJ2-1; weak D call: TRBD2 (6 bases). The CDR3 has 14 amino acids. Trimming removed 1 base at V and 6 bases at J, with 13 bases between. Germline-derived CDR1 and CDR2 are DFQATT and SNEGSKA (reference sequence). CDR3 DNA sequence: TGCAGTGCTAGAGTTCGACTAGTGGCCAATGAGCAGTTCTTC. Translating it yields CSARVRLVANEQFF.

This clonotype has a count of ten or more. The V and J genes are TRBV19 and TRBJ2-1; D is possibly TRBD2 (5 bases). Germline CDR1 and CDR2: LNHDA and SQIVND (reference sequence). Between the trimmed V and J ends, which lost 3 bases and 5 bases, there was a span of 8 bases. CDR3 length: 13 residues. CDR3 in amino acids: CASSILRDNEQFF. In DNA form, the CDR3 reads TGTGCCAGTAGTATTTTGCGGGACAATGAGCAGTTCTTC.

The table lists this clonotype with many counts. The chain links TRBV12-3 or TRBV12-4 to TRBJ2-1, with 9 nucleotides matching TRBD2. This CDR3 comprises 15 residues. After removal of 3 bases from V and 7 bases from J, the junction contained 7 bases not matched to a gene. The CDR3 region is CASSFRAGGRNEQFF. CDR3 nucleotide sequence: TGTGCCAGCAGTTTTAGGGCGGGAGGGAGGAATGAGCAGTTCTTC.

On this clonotype: It may be a read error: a sequence one base away is much more abundant. The conserved closing phenylalanine or tryptophan is absent in this CDR3, likely reflecting a read error. V usage is TRBV29-1 and J usage is TRBJ1-2; a weak D match, TRBD1 (5 bases). Trimming took 1 base from V and 3 from J, leaving 21 bases between them. This CDR3 spans 17 amino acids. Germline V gives CDR1 SQVTM, CDR2 ANQGSEA. CDR3 nucleotides: TGCAGCGTTGAAGTTCCGGGGGACCTTCTAAGACACTATGGCTACACCTCC. It translates to CSVEVPGDLLRHYGYTS.

This clonotype was picked up a small number of times. The chain is built from TRBV6-1 and TRBJ2-1; TRBD2 aligns across 10 bases. The CDR3 spans 14 residues. The trim removed 6 bases at V and 9 bases at J, leaving 8 bases unmatched. The germline V gene has CDR1 MNHNS and CDR2 SASEGT. The CDR3 loop reads CASSPGLATAEQFF. The CDR3 bases are TGTGCCAGCAGCCCGGGACTAGCGACGGCTGAGCAGTTCTTC.

This clonotype occurred many times. The gene calls are TRBV7-3 and TRBJ1-1, with 7 positions matching TRBD1. The CDR3 has 14 residues. CDR1 SGHTA and CDR2 FQGTGA come from the germline V gene. J lost 5 bases, V lost 4 bases, and 7 bases had no gene match. The CDR3 DNA is TGTGCCAGCAGCTCGACAGGGTTGCAAACTGAAGCTTTCTTT. Translating it yields CASSSTGLQTEAFF. The full variable domain, rest sourced from reference TRBV7-3 and TRBJ1-1, is GAGVSQTPSNKVTEKGKYVELRCDPISGHTALYWYRQSLGQGPEFLIYFQGTGAADDSGLPNDRFFAVRPEGSVSTLKIQRTERGDSAVYLCASSSTGLQTEAFFGQGTRLTVV.

This chain connects TRBV20-1 to TRBJ2-2; 12 bases match TRBD2. Germline lookup yields CDR1 DFQATT and CDR2 SNEGSKA (reference sequence). V dropped 5 bases and J dropped 1; count of bases not matched to a gene: 8. The CDR3 runs 17 residues. The CDR3 bases are TGCAGTGCTCAAGGACTAGCGGGATCCCTGAACACCGGGGAGCTGTTTTTT. It translates to CSAQGLAGSLNTGELFF.

This clonotype was recorded a few times. This rearrangement joins TRBV7-9 to TRBJ1-1, with a tentative D call TRBD1 (6 bases). Germline CDR1 SEHNR, CDR2 FQNEAQ (reference sequence). The V end lost 7 bases, the J end lost 4 bases, and 19 bases lay between the germline ends. This CDR3 comprises 15 residues. The CDR3 DNA follows: TGTGCCAGCACCCTCAGAACTCGGGGGGCCACTGAAGCTTTCTTT. Translated, it gives CASTLRTRGATEAFF.

The gene calls are TRBV19 and TRBJ2-1; 7 bases line up with TRBD1. The CDR3 spans 14 residues. Germline V lookup: CDR1 LNHDA, CDR2 SQIVND (reference sequence). With 6 bases clipped from V and 1 base from J, the junction kept 3 bases outside the gene matches. In DNA form, the CDR3 reads TGTGCCAGTAGAAGGACAGGTTCCTACAATGAGCAGTTCTTC. It encodes CASRRTGSYNEQFF.

The table lists this clonotype with many counts. This rearrangement joins TRBV2 to TRBJ2-7; D gene ambiguous. Trimming pared 0 bases from V and 4 bases from J, leaving 7 bases between. This CDR3 spans 13 amino acids. In germline, CDR1 is SNHLY, CDR2 FYNNEI. CDR3: CASSEATLYEQYF. The DNA for the CDR3 is TGTGCCAGCAGTGAAGCGACCCTTTACGAGCAGTACTTC.

This clonotype was seen many times. The CDR3 DNA follows: TGTGCCAGCGAATACGATTCAGGACAGGATCGAGGCTACACCTTC. It translates to CASEYDSGQDRGYTF. V gene TRBV6-1 combines with J gene TRBJ1-2; 7 bases are a match to TRBD1. The CDR3 extends over 15 amino acids. After removal of 8 bases from V and 8 bases from J, the junction contained 17 bases not matched to a gene. Per germline, CDR1 MNHNS and CDR2 SASEGT.

The rearrangement links TRBV5-4 to TRBJ2-1; 9 nucleotides agree with TRBD1. V lost 3 bases and J lost 8; bases outside the gene matches: 6. The germline CDR1 and CDR2 sequences are SGHNT and YYREEE (reference sequence). This CDR3 region has 14 residues. This CDR3 is CASSSGQGWDEQFF. In DNA, the CDR3 is TGTGCCAGCAGCTCAGGACAGGGGTGGGATGAGCAGTTCTTC.

This clonotype was counted many times. The V call is TRBV11-1, the J call TRBJ1-2; TRBD1 agrees at 7 bases. This CDR3 has 14 amino acids. Germline lookup yields CDR1 SGHAT and CDR2 FQDESV (reference sequence). The ends lost 2 bases at V and 8 bases at J; junction bases unmatched: 8. For the CDR3, the DNA is TGTGCCAGCAGCTTAACTACCGACAGGGACGGCTACACCTTC. This translates into CASSLTTDRDGYTF.